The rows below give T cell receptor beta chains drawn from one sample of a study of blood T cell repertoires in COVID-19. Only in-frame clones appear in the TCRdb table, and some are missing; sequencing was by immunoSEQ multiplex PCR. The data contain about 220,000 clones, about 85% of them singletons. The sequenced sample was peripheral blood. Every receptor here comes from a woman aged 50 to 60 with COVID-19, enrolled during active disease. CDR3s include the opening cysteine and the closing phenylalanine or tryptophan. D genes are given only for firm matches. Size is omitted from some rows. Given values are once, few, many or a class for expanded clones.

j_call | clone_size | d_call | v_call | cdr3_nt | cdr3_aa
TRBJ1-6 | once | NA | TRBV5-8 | TGTGCCAGCAGCTTGGTGGTTTCGGCAGGGGTTAATTCACCCCTCCACTTT | CASSLVVSAGVNSPLHF
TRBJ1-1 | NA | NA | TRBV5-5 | TGTGCCAGCAGCCAACGGACTATGAACACTGAAGCTTTCTTT | CASSQRTMNTEAFF
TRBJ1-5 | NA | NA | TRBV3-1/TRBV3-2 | TGTGCCAGCAGCCAAGGGCTAGGTGTCAGTCAGCCCCAGCATTTT | CASSQGLGVSQPQHF
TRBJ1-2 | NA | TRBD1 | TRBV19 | TGTGCCAGTAGGCAACAGGGGCTATATGGCTACACCTTC | CASRQQGLYGYTF
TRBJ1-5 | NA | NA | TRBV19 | TGTGCCAGTGGCTCCGGGGGAACGGGGCAGCCCCAGCATTTT | CASGSGGTGQPQHF
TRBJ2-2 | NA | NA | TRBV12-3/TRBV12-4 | TGTGCCAGCAGCTTGACAGGAACCGGGGAGCTGTTTTTT | CASSLTGTGELFF
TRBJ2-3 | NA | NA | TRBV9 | TGTGCCAGCAGCGAGAATGGCGGGGGCACAGATACGCAGTATTTT | CASSENGGGTDTQYF
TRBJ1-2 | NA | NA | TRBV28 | TGTGCCAGCAGTTCATTCATTTCCAGGGATATGAGTGGCTACACCTTC | CASSSFISRDMSGYTF
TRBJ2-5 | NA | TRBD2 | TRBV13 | TGTGCCAGCAGCTCCGGGACTAGCGGGGGGGATCAAGAGACCCAGTACTTC | CASSSGTSGGDQETQYF
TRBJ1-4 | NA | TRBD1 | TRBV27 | TGTGCCAGCAGTTTGACAGGGGGGGAAAAACTGTTTTTT | CASSLTGGEKLFF
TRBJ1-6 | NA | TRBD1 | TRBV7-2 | TGTGCCAGCAGGCCCACAGGGGTCTATAATTCACCCCTCCACTTT | CASRPTGVYNSPLHF
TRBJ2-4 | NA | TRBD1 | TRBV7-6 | TGTGCCAGCAGCGATTCGGTCAGGGGGAGTGCGATGGCCAAAAACATTCAGTACTTC | CASSDSVRGSAMAKNIQYF
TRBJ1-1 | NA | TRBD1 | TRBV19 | TGTGCCAGTAGTAGGCGGGACAGGACAACTGAAGCTTTCTTT | CASSRRDRTTEAFF
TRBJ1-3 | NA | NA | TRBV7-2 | TGTGCCAGCAGCTTATCCGGGGGGGCGGGAAACACCATATATTTT | CASSLSGGAGNTIYF
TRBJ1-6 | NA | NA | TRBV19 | TGTGCCAGTAGTTCCCCGGGAGACCAAGCCCTCCACTTT | CASSSPGDQALHF
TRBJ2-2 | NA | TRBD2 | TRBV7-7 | TGTGCCAGCAGCAAAGGCTGGGCTAGCGGGGTGAACACCGGGGAGCTGTTTTTT | CASSKGWASGVNTGELFF
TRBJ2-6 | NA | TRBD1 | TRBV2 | TGTGCCAGCAGAACAGGGGCCTCTGGGGCCAACGTCCTGACTTTC | CASRTGASGANVLTF
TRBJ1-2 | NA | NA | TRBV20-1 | TGCAGTGCTCTTAAAGGAGGTGGCTACACCTTC | CSALKGGGYTF
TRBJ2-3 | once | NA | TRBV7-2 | TGTGCCAGCAGCTTCGGTGGGGCAACCGAAGATACGCAGTATTTT | CASSFGGATEDTQYF
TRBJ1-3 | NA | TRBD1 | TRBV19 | TGTGCCAGTACCATGACCGGACAGGCGATCTCTGGAAACACCATATATTTT | CASTMTGQAISGNTIYF
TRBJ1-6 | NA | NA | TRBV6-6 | TGTGCCAGCAGTCCCTCCCCGTCGGGTTCACCCCTCCACTTT | CASSPSPSGSPLHF
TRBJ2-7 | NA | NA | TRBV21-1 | TGTGCCAGCAGCAAGGATGACAGGGGGCCCTACGAGCAGTACTTC | CASSKDDRGPYEQYF
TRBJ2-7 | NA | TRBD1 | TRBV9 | TGTGCCAGCAGCGTAGGCTGGGACAGGGGAGCGCACGAGCAGTACTTC | CASSVGWDRGAHEQYF
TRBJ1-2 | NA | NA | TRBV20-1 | TGCAGTGCTAGTAGGGGGGGGTATGGCTACACCTTC | CSASRGGYGYTF
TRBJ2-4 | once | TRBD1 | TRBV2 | TGTGCCAGCAGTTATCAATCGACAGGGAAAAACATTCAGTACTTC | CASSYQSTGKNIQYF
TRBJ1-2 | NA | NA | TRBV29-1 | TGCAGCGTCCCGACAGGACCTTTTTACTATGGCTACACCTTC | CSVPTGPFYYGYTF
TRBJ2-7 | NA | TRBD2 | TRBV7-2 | TGTGCCAGCAGCTCCGGGACTAGTTTGTACGAGCAGTACTTC | CASSSGTSLYEQYF
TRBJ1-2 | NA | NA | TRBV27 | TGTGCCAGCAGTTTATCGACAGGTCCTAACTATGGCTACACCTTC | CASSLSTGPNYGYTF
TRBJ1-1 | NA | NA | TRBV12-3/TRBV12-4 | TGTGCCAGCAGTAGAGGCACTGAAGCTTTCTTT | CASSRGTEAFF
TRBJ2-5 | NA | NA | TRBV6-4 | TGTGCCAAGAGGGGGGGTCAAGAGACCCAGTACTTC | CAKRGGQETQYF
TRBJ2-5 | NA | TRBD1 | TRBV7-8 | TGTGCCAGCAGCCGAGGGACAGATTTTATCCAAGAGACCCAGTACTTC | CASSRGTDFIQETQYF
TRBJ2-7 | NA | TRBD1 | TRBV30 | TGTGCCTGGAGTGTAGGGACAGGGGGCTTCGAGCAGTACTTC | CAWSVGTGGFEQYF
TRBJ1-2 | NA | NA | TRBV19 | TGTGCCAGCAAGAAGGGACTCGTCACGTTTGGCTACACCTTC | CASKKGLVTFGYTF
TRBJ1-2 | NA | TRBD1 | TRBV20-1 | TGCAGTGTCAGGGGGTATGGCTACACCTTC | CSVRGYGYTF
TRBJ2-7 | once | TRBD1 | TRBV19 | TGTGCCAGTAGTATAGGGGCAGGGGGCTACTCCTACGAGCAGTACTTC | CASSIGAGGYSYEQYF